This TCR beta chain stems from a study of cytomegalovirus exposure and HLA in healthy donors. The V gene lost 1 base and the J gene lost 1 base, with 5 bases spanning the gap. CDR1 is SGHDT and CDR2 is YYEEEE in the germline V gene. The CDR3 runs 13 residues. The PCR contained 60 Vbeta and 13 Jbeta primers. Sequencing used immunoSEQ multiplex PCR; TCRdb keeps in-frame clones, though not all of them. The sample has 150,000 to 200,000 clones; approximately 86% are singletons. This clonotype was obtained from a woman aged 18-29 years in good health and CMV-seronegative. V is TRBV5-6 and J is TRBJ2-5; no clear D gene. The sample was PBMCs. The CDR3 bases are TGTGCCAGCAGCTTGCGACTCCAAGAGACCCAGTACTTC. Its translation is CASSLRLQETQYF. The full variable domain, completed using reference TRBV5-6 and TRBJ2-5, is DAGVTQSPTHLIKTRGQQVTLRCSPKSGHDTVSWYQQALGQGPQFIFQYYEEEERQRGNFPDRFSGHQFPNYSSELNVNALLLGDSALYLCASSLRLQETQYFGPGTRLLVL.